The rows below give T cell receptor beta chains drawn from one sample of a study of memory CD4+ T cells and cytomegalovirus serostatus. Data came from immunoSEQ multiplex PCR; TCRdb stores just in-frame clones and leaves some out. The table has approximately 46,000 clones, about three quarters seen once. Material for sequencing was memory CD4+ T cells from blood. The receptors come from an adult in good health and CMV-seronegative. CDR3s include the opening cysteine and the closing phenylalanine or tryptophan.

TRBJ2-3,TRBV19,CASSIALTEADTQYF
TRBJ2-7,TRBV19,CASSIGGEYEQYF
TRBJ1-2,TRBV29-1,CSVETSGVYDGYTF
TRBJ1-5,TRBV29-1,CSVDYSPGGPQHF
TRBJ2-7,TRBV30,CAWSLGQGYSSSYEQYF
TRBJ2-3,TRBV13,CASSLGLAGITDTQYF
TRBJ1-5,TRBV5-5,CASSLGASGNQPQHF
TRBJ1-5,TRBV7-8,CASSLADRGGNQPQHF
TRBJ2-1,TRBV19,CASSITGGPYNEQFF
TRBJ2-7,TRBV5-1,CASSSRAGGPFHEQYF